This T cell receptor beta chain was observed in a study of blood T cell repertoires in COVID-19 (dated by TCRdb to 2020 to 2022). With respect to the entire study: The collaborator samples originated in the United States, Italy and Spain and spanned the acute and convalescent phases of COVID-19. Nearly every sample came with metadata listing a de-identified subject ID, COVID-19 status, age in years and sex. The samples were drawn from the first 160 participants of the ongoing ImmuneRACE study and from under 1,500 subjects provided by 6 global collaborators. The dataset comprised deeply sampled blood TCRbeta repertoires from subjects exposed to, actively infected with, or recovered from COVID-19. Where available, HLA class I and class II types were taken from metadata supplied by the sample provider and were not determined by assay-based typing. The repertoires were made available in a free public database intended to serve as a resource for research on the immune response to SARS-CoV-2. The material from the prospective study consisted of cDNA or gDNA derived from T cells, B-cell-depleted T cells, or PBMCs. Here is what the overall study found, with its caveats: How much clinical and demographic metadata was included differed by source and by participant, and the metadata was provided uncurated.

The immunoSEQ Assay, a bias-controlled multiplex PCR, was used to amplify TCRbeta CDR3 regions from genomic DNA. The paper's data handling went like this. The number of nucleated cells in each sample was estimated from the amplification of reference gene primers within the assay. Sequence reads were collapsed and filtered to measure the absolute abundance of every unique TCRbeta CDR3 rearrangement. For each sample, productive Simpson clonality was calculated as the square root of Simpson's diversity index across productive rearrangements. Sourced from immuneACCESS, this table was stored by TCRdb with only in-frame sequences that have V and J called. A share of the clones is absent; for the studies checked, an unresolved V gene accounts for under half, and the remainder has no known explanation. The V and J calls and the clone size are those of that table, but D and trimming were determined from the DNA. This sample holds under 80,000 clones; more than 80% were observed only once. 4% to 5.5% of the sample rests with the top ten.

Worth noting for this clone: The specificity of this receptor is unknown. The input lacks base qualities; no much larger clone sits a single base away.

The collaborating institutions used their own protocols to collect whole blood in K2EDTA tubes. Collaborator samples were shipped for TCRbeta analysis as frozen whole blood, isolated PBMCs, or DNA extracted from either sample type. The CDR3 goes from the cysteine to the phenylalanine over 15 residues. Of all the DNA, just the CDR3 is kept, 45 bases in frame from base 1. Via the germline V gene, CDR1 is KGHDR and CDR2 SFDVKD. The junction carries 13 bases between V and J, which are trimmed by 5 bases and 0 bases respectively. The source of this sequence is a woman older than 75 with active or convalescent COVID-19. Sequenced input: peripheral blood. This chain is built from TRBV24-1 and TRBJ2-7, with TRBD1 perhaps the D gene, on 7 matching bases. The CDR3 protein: CATSAGTAGSYEQYF. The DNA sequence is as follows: TGTGCCACCAGTGCCGGGACAGCGGGCTCCTACGAGCAGTACTTC.